The clone carrying this T cell receptor (beta chain) was seen at least ten times. The antigen is not known. The sample comes from a study of CD8 T cells in ankylosing spondylitis. After removal of 0 bases from V and 10 bases from J, the junction contained 11 bases not matched to a gene. Germline V CDR1 and CDR2: SGHRS, YFSETQ. This CDR3 has 16 residues. General study findings and limits: Several highly homologous variants formed a TCR beta motif that appeared characteristic of ankylosing spondylitis blood. According to the report, clones linked to the disease were significantly enriched in matched synovial fluid samples taken from ankylosing spondylitis patients.

For TCR beta, libraries came from quantitative 5'-RACE with molecular barcodes. TCRdb fed the 5' RACE reads into MiXCR, producing one record per CDR3 protein. The data contain about 540,000 distinct CDR3 sequences, approximately 12% of them singletons. The receptor was isolated from a male donor with ankylosing spondylitis. The chain joins TRBV5-1 to TRBJ2-1; 9 nucleotides match TRBD2. Material: blood, either unsorted or a sorted T cell fraction (not recorded which). CDR3: CASSLEPAGGPREQFF. CDR3 DNA sequence: TGCGCCAGCAGCTTGGAGCCCGCGGGAGGGCCTCGGGAGCAGTTCTTC.